This T cell receptor (beta chain) derives from a study of T cells in Graves' hyperthyroidism and ophthalmopathy. This sample holds PBMCs from roughly 10 ml fresh peripheral blood. Deletions cut 7 bases from V and 2 bases from J, with 17 bases between. The CDR3 runs 15 residues. Researchers took RNA transcripts and amplified the TCR beta CDR3 regions from them. With the HTBI primer set, the TCR CDR3 went through a first round of RT-PCR. TCRdb re-analysed the multiplex PCR reads in MiXCR, keeping a single row per CDR3 protein. The sample consists of almost 600,000 distinct CDR3 sequences, approximately 15% of them appearing once. This clonotype was counted many times.

The receptor's source is a woman in her 30s with Graves' hyperthyroidism that later progressed to Graves' ophthalmopathy. The sequencing sample was made of blood. The rearrangement uses TRBV12-3 or TRBV12-4 and TRBJ1-1; maybe TRBD1 (6 bases). For the CDR3, the DNA is TGTGCCAGCACCTGGGAGGGGGGGGGTAACACTGAAGCTTTCTTT. This sequence encodes CASTWEGGGNTEAFF.